This TCR beta chain was sequenced in a study of T cells in Graves' hyperthyroidism and ophthalmopathy. As for the study in general: The blood sample was taken at first diagnosis, before treatment began.

Lactation, pregnancy, other autoimmune disease or uncontrolled infection excluded patients. From approximately 9.3 ml of fresh peripheral blood, PBMCs were isolated. The V gene end was trimmed by 11 bases and the J gene end by 5 bases; junction bases not matched to a gene: 11. CDR1 is MDHEN, CDR2 SYDVKM, per germline. This CDR3 is 13 amino acids long. It was RNA transcripts that yielded the amplified TCR beta CDR3 regions. A set of HTBI primers served as the primers for a first-round RT-PCR of the TCR CDR3. TCRdb reanalysed the multiplex PCR reads using MiXCR and keeps one entry per CDR3 protein. The sample lists over 250,000 distinct CDR3 sequences, roughly 15% occurring once.

Material: blood. This chain links TRBV28 with TRBJ1-1; 7 bases fit TRBD1. This receptor was taken from a woman in her forties with Graves' ophthalmopathy. The CDR3 DNA follows: TGTGCCTGTGTAGGGGGCGTGGGGACTGAAGCTTTCTTT. It is translated as CACVGGVGTEAFF. Full variable domain (remainder filled in from reference TRBV28 and TRBJ1-1): DVKVTQSSRYLVKRTGEKVFLECVQDMDHENMFWYRQDPGLGLRLIYFSYDVKMKEKGDIPEGYSVSREKKERFSLILESASTNQTSMYLCACVGGVGTEAFFGQGTRLTVV.